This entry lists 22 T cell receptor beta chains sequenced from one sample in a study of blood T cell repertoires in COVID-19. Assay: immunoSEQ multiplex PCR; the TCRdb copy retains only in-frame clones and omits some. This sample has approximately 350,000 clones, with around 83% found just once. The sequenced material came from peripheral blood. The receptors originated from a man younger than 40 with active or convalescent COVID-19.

The CDR3 sequence: CATSDPSPGTGDNEQFF. The DNA for the CDR3 is TGTGCCACCAGTGATCCCAGCCCCGGGACAGGGGACAATGAGCAGTTCTTC. The V call is TRBV24-1, the J call TRBJ2-1, with 10 nucleotides matching TRBD1. The CDR3 has 17 residues. Germline CDR1 is KGHDR and CDR2 is SFDVKD. The V gene end was trimmed by 3 bases and the J gene end by 5 bases; junction bases not matched to a gene: 9.

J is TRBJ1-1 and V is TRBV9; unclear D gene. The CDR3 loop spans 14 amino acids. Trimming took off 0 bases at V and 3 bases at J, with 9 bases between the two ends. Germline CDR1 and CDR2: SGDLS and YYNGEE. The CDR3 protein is CASSVALGYTEAFF. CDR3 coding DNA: TGTGCCAGCAGCGTAGCTCTCGGGTACACTGAAGCTTTCTTT. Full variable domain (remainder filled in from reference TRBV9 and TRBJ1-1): DSGVTQTPKHLITATGQRVTLRCSPRSGDLSVYWYQQSLDQGLQFLIQYYNGEERAKGNILERFSAQQFPDLHSELNLSSLELGDSALYFCASSVALGYTEAFFGQGTRLTVV.

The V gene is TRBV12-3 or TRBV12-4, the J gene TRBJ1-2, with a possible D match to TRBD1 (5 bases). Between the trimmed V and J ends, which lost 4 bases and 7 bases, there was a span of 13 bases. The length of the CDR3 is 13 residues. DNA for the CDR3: TGTGCCAGCAGTTCAGGGTCTCTTGGTGGCTACACCTTC. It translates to CASSSGSLGGYTF.

CDR3 amino acids: CASRPPGGGGIQYF. The CDR3 coding sequence is TGTGCCAGCCGCCCACCGGGAGGGGGCGGCATTCAGTACTTC. The chain carries TRBV18 and TRBJ2-4; tentatively, D is TRBD2 (8 bases). There are 14 residues in the CDR3. Germline V gene lookup returns CDR1 KGHSH and CDR2 LQKENI. V lost 8 bases, J lost 9 bases, and 20 bases lay in between. Supplemented by reference TRBV18 and TRBJ2-4, the full variable domain reads NAGVMQNPRHLVRRRGQEARLRCSPMKGHSHVYWYRQLPEEGLKFMVYLQKENIIDESGMPKERFSAEFPKEGPSILRIQQVVRGDSAAYFCASRPPGGGGIQYFGAGTRLSVL.

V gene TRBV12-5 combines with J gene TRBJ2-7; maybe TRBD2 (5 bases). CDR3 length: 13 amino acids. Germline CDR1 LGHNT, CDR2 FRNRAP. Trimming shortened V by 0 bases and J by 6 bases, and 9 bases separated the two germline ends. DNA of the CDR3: TGTGCTAGTGGTTTGGTTACGGGGAGCGAGCAGTACTTC. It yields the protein CASGLVTGSEQYF.

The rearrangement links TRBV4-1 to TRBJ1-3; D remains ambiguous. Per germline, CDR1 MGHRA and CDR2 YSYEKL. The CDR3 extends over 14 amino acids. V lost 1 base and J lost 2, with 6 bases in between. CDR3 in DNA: TGCGCCAGCAGCCAAGCCGGGACTGGAAACACCATATATTTT. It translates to CASSQAGTGNTIYF.

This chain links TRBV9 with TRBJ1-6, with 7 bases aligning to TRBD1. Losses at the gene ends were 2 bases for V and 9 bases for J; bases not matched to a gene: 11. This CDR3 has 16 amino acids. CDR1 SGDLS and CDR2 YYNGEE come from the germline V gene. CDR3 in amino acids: CASSVAKGGRGSPLHF. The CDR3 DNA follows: TGTGCCAGCAGCGTGGCGAAAGGGGGCAGAGGTTCACCCCTCCACTTT.

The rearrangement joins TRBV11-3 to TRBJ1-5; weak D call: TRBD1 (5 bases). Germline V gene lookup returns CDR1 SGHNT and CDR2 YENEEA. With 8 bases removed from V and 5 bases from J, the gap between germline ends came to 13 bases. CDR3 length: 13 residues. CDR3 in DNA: TGTGCCAGCTCCACTTGGGGCGATCAGCCCCAGCATTTT. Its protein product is CASSTWGDQPQHF.

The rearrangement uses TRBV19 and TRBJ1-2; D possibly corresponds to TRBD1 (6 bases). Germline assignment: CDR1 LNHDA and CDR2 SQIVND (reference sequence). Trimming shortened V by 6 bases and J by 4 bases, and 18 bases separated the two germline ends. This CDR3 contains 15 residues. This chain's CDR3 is CASRNPTGRRYGYTF. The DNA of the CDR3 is TGTGCCAGTAGAAACCCGACAGGCCGACGCTATGGCTACACCTTC. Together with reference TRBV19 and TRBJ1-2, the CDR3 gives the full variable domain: DGGITQSPKYLFRKEGQNVTLSCEQNLNHDAMYWYRQDPGQGLRLIYYSQIVNDFQKGDIAEGYSVSREKKESFPLTVTSAQKNPTAFYLCASRNPTGRRYGYTFGSGTRLTVV.

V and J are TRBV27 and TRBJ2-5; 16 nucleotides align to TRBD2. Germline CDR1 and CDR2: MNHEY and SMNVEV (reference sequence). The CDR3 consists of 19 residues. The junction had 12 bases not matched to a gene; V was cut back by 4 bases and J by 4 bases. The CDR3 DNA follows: TGTGCCAGCAGTTCCCCCCACGGGACTAGCGGGAGGGCGGGAGAGACCCAGTACTTC. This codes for CASSSPHGTSGRAGETQYF.

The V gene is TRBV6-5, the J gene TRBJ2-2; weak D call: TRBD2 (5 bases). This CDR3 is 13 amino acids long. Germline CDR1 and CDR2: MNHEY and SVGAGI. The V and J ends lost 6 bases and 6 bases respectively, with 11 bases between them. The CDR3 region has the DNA TGTGCCAGCAGAGGCGGGCGGGCCGGGGAGCTGTTTTTT. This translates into CASRGGRAGELFF.

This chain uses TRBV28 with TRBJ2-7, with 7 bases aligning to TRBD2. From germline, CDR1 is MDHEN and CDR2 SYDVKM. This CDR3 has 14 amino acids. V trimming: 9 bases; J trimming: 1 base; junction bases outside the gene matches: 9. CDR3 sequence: CASVSGIGSYEQYF. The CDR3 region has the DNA TGTGCCAGTGTAAGCGGGATTGGATCCTACGAGCAGTACTTC.

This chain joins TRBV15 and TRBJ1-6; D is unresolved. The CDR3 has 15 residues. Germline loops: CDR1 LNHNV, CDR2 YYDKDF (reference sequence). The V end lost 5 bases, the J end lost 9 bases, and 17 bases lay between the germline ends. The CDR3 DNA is TGTGCCACCAGCGGATCACACCTGCGGAGTTCACCCCTCCACTTT. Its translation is CATSGSHLRSSPLHF.

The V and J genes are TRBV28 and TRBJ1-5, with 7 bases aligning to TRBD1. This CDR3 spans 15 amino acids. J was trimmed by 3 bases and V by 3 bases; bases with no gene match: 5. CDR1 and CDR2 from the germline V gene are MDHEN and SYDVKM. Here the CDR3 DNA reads TGTGCCAGCAGTTTTAGGGGGCGAGCCAATCAGCCCCAGCATTTT. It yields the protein CASSFRGRANQPQHF.

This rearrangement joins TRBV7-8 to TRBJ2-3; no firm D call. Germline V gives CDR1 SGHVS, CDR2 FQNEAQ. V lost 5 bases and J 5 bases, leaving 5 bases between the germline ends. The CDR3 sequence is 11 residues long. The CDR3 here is CASSPQDTQYF. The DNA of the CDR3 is TGTGCCAGCAGCCCCCAAGATACGCAGTATTTT.

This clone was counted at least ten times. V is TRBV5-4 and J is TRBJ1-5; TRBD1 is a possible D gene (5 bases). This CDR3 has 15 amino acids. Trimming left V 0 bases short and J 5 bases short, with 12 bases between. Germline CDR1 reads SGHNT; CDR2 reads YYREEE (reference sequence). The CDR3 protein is CASSLGGVTDQPQHF. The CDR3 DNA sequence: TGTGCCAGCAGCTTGGGGGGGGTTACCGATCAGCCCCAGCATTTT.

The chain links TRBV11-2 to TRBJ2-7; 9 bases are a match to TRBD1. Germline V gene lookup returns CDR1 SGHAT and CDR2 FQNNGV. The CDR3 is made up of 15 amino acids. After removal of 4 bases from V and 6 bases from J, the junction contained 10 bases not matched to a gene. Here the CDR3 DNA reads TGTGCCAGCAGCTACCGCACGGGACAGGGCTCCGAGCAGTACTTC. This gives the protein CASSYRTGQGSEQYF.

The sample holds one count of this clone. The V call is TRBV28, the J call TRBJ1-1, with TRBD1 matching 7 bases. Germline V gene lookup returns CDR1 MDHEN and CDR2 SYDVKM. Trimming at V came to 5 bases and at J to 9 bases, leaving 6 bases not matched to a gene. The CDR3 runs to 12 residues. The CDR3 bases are TGTGCCAGCAGTCGAGCCAGGGGGAAAGCTTTCTTT. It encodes CASSRARGKAFF.

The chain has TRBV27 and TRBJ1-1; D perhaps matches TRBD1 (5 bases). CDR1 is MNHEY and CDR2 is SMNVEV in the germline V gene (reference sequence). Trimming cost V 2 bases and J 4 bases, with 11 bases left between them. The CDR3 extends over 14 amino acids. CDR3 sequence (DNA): TGTGCCAGCAGTTTAACGGGGGGGGTCACTGAAGCTTTCTTT. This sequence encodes CASSLTGGVTEAFF.

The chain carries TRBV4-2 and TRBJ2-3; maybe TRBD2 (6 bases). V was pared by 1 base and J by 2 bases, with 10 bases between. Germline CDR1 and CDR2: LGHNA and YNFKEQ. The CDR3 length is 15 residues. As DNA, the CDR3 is TGTGCCAGCAGCCAAGCCGGCGGGAACACAGATACGCAGTATTTT. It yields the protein CASSQAGGNTDTQYF.

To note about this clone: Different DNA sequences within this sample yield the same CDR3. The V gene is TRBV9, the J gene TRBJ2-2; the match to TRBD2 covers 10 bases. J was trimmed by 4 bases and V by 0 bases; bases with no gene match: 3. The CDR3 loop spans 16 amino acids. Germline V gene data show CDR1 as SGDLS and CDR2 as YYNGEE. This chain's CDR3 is CASSVGTSGGTGELFF. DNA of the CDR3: TGTGCCAGCAGCGTAGGGACTAGCGGAGGCACCGGGGAGCTGTTTTTT.

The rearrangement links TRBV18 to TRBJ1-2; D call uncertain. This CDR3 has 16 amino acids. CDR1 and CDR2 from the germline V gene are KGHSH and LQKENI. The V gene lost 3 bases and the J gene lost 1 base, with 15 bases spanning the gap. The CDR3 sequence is CASSPPGRAHNYGYTF. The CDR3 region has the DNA TGTGCCAGCTCACCCCCGGGGAGGGCCCATAACTATGGCTACACCTTC.